A single sample gave rise to the 21 T cell receptor beta chains below, sequenced in a study of cytomegalovirus exposure and HLA in healthy donors. Using immunoSEQ multiplex PCR, the repertoire was profiled, and TCRdb retains in-frame clones only, with some absent. The table has tens of thousands of clones, over 85% seen once; the top ten hold about 2.1%. Sequencing input: PBMCs. The receptors stem from a woman between 18 and 30 years old in good health and CMV-seronegative.

This clone was recorded only once. This chain connects TRBV11-2 to TRBJ2-7; the match to TRBD2 covers 11 bases. The CDR3 sequence is 16 residues long. In germline, CDR1 is SGHAT, CDR2 FQNNGV. V lost 3 bases to trimming and J lost 2 bases; unmatched junction nucleotides: 6. CDR3 protein: CASSFNSGGEAYEQYF. Written as DNA, the CDR3 is TGTGCCAGCAGCTTCAATAGCGGGGGGGAGGCCTACGAGCAGTACTTC.

This chain connects TRBV4-1 to TRBJ2-5, with D possibly TRBD2 on 6 matching bases. Between the trimmed V and J ends, which lost 1 base and 4 bases, there was a span of 13 bases. Germline values: CDR1 MGHRA, CDR2 YSYEKL. The CDR3 loop spans 15 amino acids. As DNA, the CDR3 is TGCGCCAGCAGCCAAGGTGGTAGGGGAGGAGAGACCCAGTACTTC. Translating gives CASSQGGRGGETQYF.

The sample holds one count of this clone. This rearrangement joins TRBV6-1 to TRBJ2-1, with 7 bases identical to TRBD1. The length of the CDR3 is 14 residues. Germline values: CDR1 MNHNS, CDR2 SASEGT. J lost 3 bases, V lost 6 bases, and 5 bases had no gene match. The CDR3 loop is CASRGDSNYNEQFF. CDR3 coding DNA: TGTGCCAGCAGGGGGGACAGCAACTACAATGAGCAGTTCTTC.

J is TRBJ2-1 and V is TRBV2; the D is unclear. This CDR3 has 13 amino acids. CDR1 is SNHLY and CDR2 is FYNNEI in the germline V gene. Trimming removed 6 bases from V and 2 bases from J, with 8 bases in between. DNA of the CDR3: TGTGCCAGCAGCGCCTACCCCTACAATGAGCAGTTCTTC. This gives the protein CASSAYPYNEQFF.

The chain is built from TRBV4-2 and TRBJ2-7; TRBD2 matches 8 bases. V gave up 3 bases and J gave up 0 bases; unmatched junction bases: 10. CDR1 and CDR2 (germline): LGHNA, YNFKEQ. This CDR3 contains 17 residues. CDR3 loop: CASSQARGGEPSYEQYF. CDR3 nucleotides: TGTGCCAGCAGCCAGGCCCGGGGGGGTGAACCCTCCTACGAGCAGTACTTC.

The rearrangement uses TRBV30 and TRBJ1-1, with D possibly being TRBD1 (5 bases). Per germline, CDR1 GTSNPN and CDR2 SVGIG (reference sequence). V dropped 6 bases and J dropped 3 bases, with 11 bases sitting between them. CDR3 size: 12 residues. CDR3 protein: CACLRGYTEAFF. The CDR3 nucleotides read TGTGCCTGCTTAAGGGGTTACACTGAAGCTTTCTTT.

The genes are TRBV4-1 and TRBJ1-5; possible D gene TRBD1, 6 bases. Trimming removed 1 base from V and 3 bases from J, with 10 bases in between. Germline CDR1 and CDR2: MGHRA and YSYEKL. The CDR3 extends over 15 amino acids. The CDR3 sequence is CASSQGGQLNQPQHF. As DNA, the CDR3 is TGCGCCAGCAGCCAAGGCGGACAGCTCAATCAGCCCCAGCATTTT.

The rearrangement uses TRBV9 and TRBJ2-1; possibly TRBD2 for D (5 bases). CDR1 and CDR2 from the germline V gene are SGDLS and YYNGEE. The CDR3 spans 16 residues. The V and J ends lost 0 bases and 0 bases respectively, with 10 bases between them. The CDR3 loop is CASSVGLGSSYNEQFF. CDR3 bases: TGTGCCAGCAGCGTAGGGCTGGGGAGCTCCTACAATGAGCAGTTCTTC.

The chain links TRBV28 to TRBJ2-7; the D gene is possibly TRBD1 (5 bases). This CDR3 comprises 14 residues. Deletions cut 3 bases from V and 5 bases from J, with 14 bases between. CDR1 is MDHEN, CDR2 SYDVKM, per germline. CDR3 sequence: CASSLGQGKNEQYF. The CDR3 DNA sequence: TGTGCCAGCAGTTTGGGTCAGGGAAAAAACGAGCAGTACTTC.

This chain uses TRBV19 with TRBJ1-1, with a tentative D call TRBD1 (5 bases). CDR1 and CDR2 (germline): LNHDA, SQIVND (reference sequence). This CDR3 region has 16 residues. Trimming shortened V by 0 bases and J by 3 bases, and 14 bases separated the two germline ends. CDR3 amino acids: CASSIDRGGTDTEAFF. CDR3 bases: TGTGCCAGTAGTATAGACCGGGGGGGGACGGACACTGAAGCTTTCTTT.

The chain joins TRBV4-2 to TRBJ2-3, with TRBD1 matching 9 bases. Germline CDR1 and CDR2: LGHNA and YNFKEQ. CDR3 length: 17 amino acids. The ends lost 3 bases at V and 3 bases at J; junction bases unmatched: 10. The CDR3 is CASSHHLPGQGTDTQYF. The CDR3, as DNA: TGTGCCAGCAGCCACCACCTCCCGGGACAGGGTACAGATACGCAGTATTTT.

This chain links TRBV7-6 with TRBJ2-7; 7 bases fit TRBD2. Per germline, CDR1 SGHVS and CDR2 FNYEAQ. V was clipped by 1 base and J by 5 bases; unmatched bases: 8. The CDR3 contains 15 residues. Here the CDR3 DNA reads TGTGCCAGCAGCTTAGTGCTAGCGGCTAACCACGAGCAGTACTTC. Its translation is CASSLVLAANHEQYF.

This chain connects TRBV6-4 to TRBJ1-5; possibly TRBD1 for D (5 bases). Trimming removed 6 bases from V and 0 bases from J, with 18 bases in between. The CDR3 length is 17 residues. The germline V gene has CDR1 MRHNA and CDR2 SNTAGT. CDR3 in amino acids: CASSTTKQASSNQPQHF. Here the CDR3 DNA reads TGTGCCAGCAGCACTACGAAACAGGCGAGTAGCAATCAGCCCCAGCATTTT.

The rearrangement links TRBV18 to TRBJ1-1; D perhaps matches TRBD1 (6 bases). The CDR3 contains 15 residues. Germline CDR1 KGHSH, CDR2 LQKENI. V was trimmed by 4 bases and J by 3 bases, leaving 15 bases between them. As DNA, the CDR3 is TGTGCCAGCTCACTTACACCGGGACAAGACACTGAAGCTTTCTTT. This sequence encodes CASSLTPGQDTEAFF.

The CDR3 DNA reads TGTGCCTGGACGTGGACAGGGATCGGGGAGCTGTTTTTT. Its protein product is CAWTWTGIGELFF. The chain combines TRBV30 with TRBJ2-2, with 8 bases lining up with TRBD1. Losses at the gene ends were 4 bases for V and 7 bases for J; bases not matched to a gene: 5. CDR1 GTSNPN and CDR2 SVGIG come from the germline V gene (reference sequence). The CDR3 has 13 residues.

This clone was counted once. The chain couples TRBV5-1 to TRBJ2-5; possibly TRBD1 for D (6 bases). V was pared by 3 bases and J by 5 bases, with 11 bases between. The length of the CDR3 is 13 residues. Germline V gene lookup returns CDR1 SGHRS and CDR2 YFSETQ. CDR3: CASSSQGSETQYF. CDR3 bases: TGCGCCAGCAGCTCACAGGGCTCCGAGACCCAGTACTTC.

The rearrangement uses TRBV6-1 and TRBJ2-2, with 14 bases lining up with TRBD2. The J segment lost 6 bases and the V segment lost 2 bases, leaving 5 bases of the junction unmatched. Germline CDR1 and CDR2: MNHNS and SASEGT. This CDR3 comprises 17 residues. The CDR3 protein is CASSEMGGLAGAGELFF. The CDR3 DNA reads TGTGCCAGCAGTGAAATGGGGGGACTAGCGGGAGCCGGGGAGCTGTTTTTT.

V gene TRBV18 combines with J gene TRBJ2-3; 8 nucleotides align to TRBD1. The germline gives CDR1 KGHSH, CDR2 LQKENI. CDR3 size: 14 residues. V trimming: 5 bases; J trimming: 3 bases; junction bases outside the gene matches: 4. The CDR3 region is CASSGQGGTDTQYF. The CDR3, as DNA: TGTGCCAGCTCAGGACAGGGCGGGACAGATACGCAGTATTTT.

The chain joins TRBV6-5 to TRBJ1-1; D unresolved. CDR1 and CDR2 from the germline V gene are MNHEY and SVGAGI. Trimming took off 0 bases at V and 7 bases at J, with 9 bases between the two ends. This CDR3 contains 13 residues. The CDR3 is CASSYSLVDEAFF. The CDR3 coding sequence is TGTGCCAGCAGTTACTCGTTGGTAGATGAAGCTTTCTTT.

The chain links TRBV7-9 to TRBJ2-1, with TRBD2 matching over 11 bases. The CDR3 is made up of 16 amino acids. V lost 5 bases to trimming and J lost 7 bases; unmatched junction nucleotides: 10. The germline V gene has CDR1 SEHNR and CDR2 FQNEAQ (reference sequence). The DNA of the CDR3 is TGTGCCAGCAGCATCATAGCGGGAGGGATGGAGAATGAGCAGTTCTTC. Translation: CASSIIAGGMENEQFF. The full variable domain, rest sourced from reference TRBV7-9 and TRBJ2-1, is DTGVSQNPRHKITKRGQNVTFRCDPISEHNRLYWYRQTLGQGPEFLTYFQNEAQLEKSRLLSDRFSAERPKGSFSTLEIQRTEQGDSAMYLCASSIIAGGMENEQFFGPGTRLTVL.

This sequence joins TRBV29-1 and TRBJ2-5; no firm D call. There are 13 residues in the CDR3. CDR1 and CDR2 from the germline V gene are SQVTM and ANQGSEA. The V end lost 4 bases, the J end lost 3 bases, and 12 bases lay between the germline ends. CDR3 protein: CSVVQNQKETQYF. CDR3 sequence (DNA): TGCAGCGTTGTACAGAACCAGAAAGAGACCCAGTACTTC.